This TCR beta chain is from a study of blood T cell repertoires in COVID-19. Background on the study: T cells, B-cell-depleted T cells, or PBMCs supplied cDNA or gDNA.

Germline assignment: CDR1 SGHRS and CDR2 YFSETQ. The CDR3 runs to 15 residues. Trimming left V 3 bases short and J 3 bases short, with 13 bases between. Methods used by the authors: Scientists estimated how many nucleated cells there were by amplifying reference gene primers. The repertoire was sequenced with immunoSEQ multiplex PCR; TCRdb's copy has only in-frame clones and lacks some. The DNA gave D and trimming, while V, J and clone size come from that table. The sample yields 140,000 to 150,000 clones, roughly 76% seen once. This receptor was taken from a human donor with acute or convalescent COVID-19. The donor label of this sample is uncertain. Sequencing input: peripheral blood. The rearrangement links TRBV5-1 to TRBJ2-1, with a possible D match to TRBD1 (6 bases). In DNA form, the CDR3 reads TGCGCCAGCAGCTCCCCCTCGGACAGCTACAATGAGCAGTTCTTC. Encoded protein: CASSSPSDSYNEQFF. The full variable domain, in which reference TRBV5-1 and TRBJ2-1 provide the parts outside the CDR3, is KAGVTQTPRYLIKTRGQQVTLSCSPISGHRSVSWYQQTPGQGLQFLFEYFSETQRNKGNFPGRFSGRQFSNSRSEMNVSTLELGDSALYLCASSSPSDSYNEQFFGPGTRLTVL.